This entry concerns a single T cell receptor beta chain. A much more abundant neighbour one base away suggests this may be a read error. This record belongs to a study of spatial heterogeneity in lung cancer. This CDR3 comprises 15 residues. The study tagged each TCR cDNA molecule with a unique molecular identifier. Each CDR3 protein is one row after TCRdb ran MiXCR on the 5' RACE reads. The table has tens of thousands of distinct CDR3 sequences, more than 6.5% seen once. Sample time point: sample taken at primary tumor resection. No cells were sorted before sequencing. The whole RNA sequenced was extracted from tumor, nontumor lung or frozen PBMC.

The receptor's source is a female donor with early-stage non-small cell lung cancer. The chain couples TRBV12-3 or TRBV12-4 to TRBJ2-7; tentative D call: TRBD2 (6 bases). Sequences were derived from PBMCs, sampled at surgery. The CDR3 sequence: CASSAGTSSSHEQYF. The DNA for the CDR3 is TGTGCCAGCAGTGCCGGGACTTCCAGCTCCCACGAGCAGTACTTC.